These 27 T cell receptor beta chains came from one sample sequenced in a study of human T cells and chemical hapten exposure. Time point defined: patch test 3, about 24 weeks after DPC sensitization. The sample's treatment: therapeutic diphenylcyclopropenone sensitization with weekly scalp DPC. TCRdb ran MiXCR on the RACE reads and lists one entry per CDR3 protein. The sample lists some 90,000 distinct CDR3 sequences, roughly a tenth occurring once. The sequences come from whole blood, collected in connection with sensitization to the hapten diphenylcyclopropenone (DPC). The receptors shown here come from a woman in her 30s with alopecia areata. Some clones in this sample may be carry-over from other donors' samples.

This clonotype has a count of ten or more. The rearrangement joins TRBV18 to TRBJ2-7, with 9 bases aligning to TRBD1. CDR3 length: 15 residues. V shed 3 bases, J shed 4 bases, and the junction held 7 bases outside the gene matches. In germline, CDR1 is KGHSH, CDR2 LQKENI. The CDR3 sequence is CASSPTGTGQYEQYV. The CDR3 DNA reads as TGTGCCAGCTCACCGACCGGGACAGGGCAATACGAGCAGTACGTC.

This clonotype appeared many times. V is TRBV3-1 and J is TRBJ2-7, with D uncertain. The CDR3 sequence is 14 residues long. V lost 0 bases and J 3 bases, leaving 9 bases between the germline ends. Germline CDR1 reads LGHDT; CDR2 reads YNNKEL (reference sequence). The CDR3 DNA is TGTGCCAGCAGCCAAGATTTGACCAGCTACGAGCAGTACTTC. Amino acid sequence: CASSQDLTSYEQYF.

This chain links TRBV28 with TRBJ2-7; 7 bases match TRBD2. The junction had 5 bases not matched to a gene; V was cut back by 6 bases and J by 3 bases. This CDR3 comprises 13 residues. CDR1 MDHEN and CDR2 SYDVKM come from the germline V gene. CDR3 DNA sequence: TGTGCCAGCAGCCCTGCGGGGGTCTACGAGCAGTACTTC. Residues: CASSPAGVYEQYF.

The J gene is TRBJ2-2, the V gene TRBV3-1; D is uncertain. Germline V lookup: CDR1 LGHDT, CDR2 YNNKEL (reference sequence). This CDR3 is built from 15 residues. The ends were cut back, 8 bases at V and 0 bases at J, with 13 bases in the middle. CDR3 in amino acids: CASGRSEANTGELFF. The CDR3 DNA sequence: TGTGCCAGCGGTAGATCCGAAGCGAACACCGGGGAGCTGTTTTTT.

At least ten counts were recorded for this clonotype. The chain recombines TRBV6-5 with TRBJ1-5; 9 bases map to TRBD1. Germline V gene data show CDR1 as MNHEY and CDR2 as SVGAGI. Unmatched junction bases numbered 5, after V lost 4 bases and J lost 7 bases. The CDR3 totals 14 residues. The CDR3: CASSSGTGRQPQHF. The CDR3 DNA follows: TGTGCCAGCAGTTCCGGGACAGGGCGCCAGCCCCAGCATTTT.

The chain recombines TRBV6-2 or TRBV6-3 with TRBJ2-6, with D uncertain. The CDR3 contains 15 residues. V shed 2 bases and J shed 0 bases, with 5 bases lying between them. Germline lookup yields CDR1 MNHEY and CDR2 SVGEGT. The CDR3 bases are TGTGCCAGCAGTTACATAAGCTCTGGGGCCAACGTCCTGACTTTC. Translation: CASSYISSGANVLTF.

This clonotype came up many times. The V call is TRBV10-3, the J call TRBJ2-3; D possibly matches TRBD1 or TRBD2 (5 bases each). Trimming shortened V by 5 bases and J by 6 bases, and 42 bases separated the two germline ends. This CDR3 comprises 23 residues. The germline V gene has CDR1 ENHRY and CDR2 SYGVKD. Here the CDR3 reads CAISHFWAFGRFPSTAPGDTQYF. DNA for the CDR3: TGTGCCATCAGTCACTTTTGGGCTTTTGGGCGGTTTCCTAGCACAGCACCAGGGGATACGCAGTATTTT.

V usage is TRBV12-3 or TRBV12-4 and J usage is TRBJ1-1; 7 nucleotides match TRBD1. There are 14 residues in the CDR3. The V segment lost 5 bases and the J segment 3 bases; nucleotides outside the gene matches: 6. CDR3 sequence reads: CASSEQGMYTEAFF. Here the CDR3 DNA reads TGTGCCAGCAGTGAACAGGGGATGTACACTGAAGCTTTCTTT.

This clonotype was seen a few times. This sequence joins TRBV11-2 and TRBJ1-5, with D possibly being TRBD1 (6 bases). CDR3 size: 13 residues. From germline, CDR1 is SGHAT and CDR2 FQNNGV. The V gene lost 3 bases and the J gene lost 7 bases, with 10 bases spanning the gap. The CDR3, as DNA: TGTGCCAGCAGCTTGGCAGGGGAACAGCCCCAGCATTTT. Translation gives CASSLAGEQPQHF.

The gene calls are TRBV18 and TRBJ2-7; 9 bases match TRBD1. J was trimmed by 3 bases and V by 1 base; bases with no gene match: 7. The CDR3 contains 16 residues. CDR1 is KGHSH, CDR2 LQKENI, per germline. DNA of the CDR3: TGTGCCAGCTCACCACAGGAGACAGGGGGGATCTACGAGCAGTACGTC. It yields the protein CASSPQETGGIYEQYV.

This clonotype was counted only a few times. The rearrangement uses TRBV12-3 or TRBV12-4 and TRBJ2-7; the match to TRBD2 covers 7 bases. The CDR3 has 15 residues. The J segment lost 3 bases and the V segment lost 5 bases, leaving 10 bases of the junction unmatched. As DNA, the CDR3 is TGTGCCAGCAGTGCTCGGGCTAGCGGCCGCTACGAGCAGTACTTC. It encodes CASSARASGRYEQYF.

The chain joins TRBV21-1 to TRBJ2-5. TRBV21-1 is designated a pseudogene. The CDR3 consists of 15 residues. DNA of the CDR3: TGTGCCAGCAGCAAAGTGGAGTATCTCCAAGAGACCCAGTACTTC. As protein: CASSKVEYLQETQYF.

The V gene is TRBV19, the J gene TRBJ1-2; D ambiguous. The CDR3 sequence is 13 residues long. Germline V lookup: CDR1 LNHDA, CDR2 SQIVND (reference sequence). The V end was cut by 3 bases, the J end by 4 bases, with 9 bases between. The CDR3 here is CASSISPSYGYTF. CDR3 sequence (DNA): TGTGCCAGTAGTATTTCACCGAGCTATGGCTACACCTTC.

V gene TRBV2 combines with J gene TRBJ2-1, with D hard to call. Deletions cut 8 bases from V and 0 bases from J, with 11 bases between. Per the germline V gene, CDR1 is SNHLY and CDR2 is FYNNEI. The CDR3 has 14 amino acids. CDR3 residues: CASLAMLSYNEQFF. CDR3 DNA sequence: TGTGCCAGCTTAGCTATGCTCTCCTACAATGAGCAGTTCTTC. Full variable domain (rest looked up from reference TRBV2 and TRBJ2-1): EPEVTQTPSHQVTQMGQEVILRCVPISNHLYFYWYRQILGQKVEFLVSFYNNEISEKSEIFDDQFSVERPDGSNFTLKIRSTKLEDSAMYFCASLAMLSYNEQFFGPGTRLTVL.

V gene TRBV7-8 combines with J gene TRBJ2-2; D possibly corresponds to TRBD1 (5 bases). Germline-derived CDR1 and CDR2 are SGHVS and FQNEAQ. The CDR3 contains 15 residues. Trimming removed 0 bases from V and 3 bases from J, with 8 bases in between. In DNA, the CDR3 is TGTGCCAGCAGCTTAGCCAGGGAATACACCGGGGAGCTGTTTTTT. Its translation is CASSLAREYTGELFF.

In nucleotides, the CDR3 is TGTGCCTGCCAGCCGACTACTGAAGCTTTCTTT. Translating it yields CACQPTTEAFF. V usage is TRBV30 and J usage is TRBJ1-1; no reliable D call. The V and J ends lost 6 bases and 5 bases respectively, with 10 bases between them. The CDR3 runs to 11 residues. Germline CDR1 is GTSNPN and CDR2 is SVGIG (reference sequence).

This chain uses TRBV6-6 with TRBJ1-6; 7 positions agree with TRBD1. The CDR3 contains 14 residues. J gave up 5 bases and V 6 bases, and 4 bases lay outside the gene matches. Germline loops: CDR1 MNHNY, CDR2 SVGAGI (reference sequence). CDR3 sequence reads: CASRETGDNSPLHF. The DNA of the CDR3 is TGTGCCAGCAGGGAAACAGGGGATAATTCACCCCTCCACTTT.

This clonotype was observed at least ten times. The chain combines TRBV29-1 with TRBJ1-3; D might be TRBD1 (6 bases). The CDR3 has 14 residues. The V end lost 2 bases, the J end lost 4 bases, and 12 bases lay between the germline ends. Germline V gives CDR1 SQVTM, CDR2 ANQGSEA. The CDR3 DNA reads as TGCAGCGTTGAATCCAGGGGAAAAGGAAACACCATATATTTT. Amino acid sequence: CSVESRGKGNTIYF. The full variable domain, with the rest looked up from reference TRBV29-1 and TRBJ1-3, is SAVISQKPSRDICQRGTSLTIQCQVDSQVTMMFWYRQQPGQSLTLIATANQGSEATYESGFVIDKFPISRPNLTFSTLTVSNMSPEDSSIYLCSVESRGKGNTIYFGEGSWLTVV.

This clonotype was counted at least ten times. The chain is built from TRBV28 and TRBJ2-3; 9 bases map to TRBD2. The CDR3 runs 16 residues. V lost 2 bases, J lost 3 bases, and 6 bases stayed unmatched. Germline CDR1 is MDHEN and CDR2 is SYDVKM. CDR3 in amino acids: CASSLSRGRATDTQYF. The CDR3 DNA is TGTGCCAGCAGTTTAAGTCGCGGGAGGGCAACAGATACGCAGTATTTT.

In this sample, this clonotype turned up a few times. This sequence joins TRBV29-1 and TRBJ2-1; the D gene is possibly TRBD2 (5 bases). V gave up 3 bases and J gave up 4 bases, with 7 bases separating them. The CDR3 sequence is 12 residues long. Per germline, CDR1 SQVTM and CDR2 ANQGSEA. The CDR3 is CSVEGRYNEQFF. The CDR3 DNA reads TGCAGCGTTGAGGGGAGATACAATGAGCAGTTCTTC.

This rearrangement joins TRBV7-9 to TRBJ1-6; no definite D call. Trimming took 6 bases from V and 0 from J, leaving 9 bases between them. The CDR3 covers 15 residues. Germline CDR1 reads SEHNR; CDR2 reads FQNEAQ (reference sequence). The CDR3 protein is CASSLQNSYNSPLHF. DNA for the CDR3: TGTGCCAGCAGTCTTCAAAACTCCTATAATTCACCCCTCCACTTT.

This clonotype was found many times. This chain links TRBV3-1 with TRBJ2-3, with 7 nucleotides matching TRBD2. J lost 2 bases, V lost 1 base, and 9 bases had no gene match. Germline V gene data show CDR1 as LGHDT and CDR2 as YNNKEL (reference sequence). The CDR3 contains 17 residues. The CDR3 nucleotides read TGTGCCAGCAGCCAAGGTGGTAGCGGGCATCTCACAGATACGCAGTATTTT. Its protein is CASSQGGSGHLTDTQYF.

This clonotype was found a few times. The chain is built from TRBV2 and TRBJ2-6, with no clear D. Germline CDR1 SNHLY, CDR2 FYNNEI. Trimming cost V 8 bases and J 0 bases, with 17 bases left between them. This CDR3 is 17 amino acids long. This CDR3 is CASCRQRPTSGANVLTF. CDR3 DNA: TGTGCCAGCTGTAGACAACGACCAACCTCTGGGGCCAACGTCCTGACTTTC.

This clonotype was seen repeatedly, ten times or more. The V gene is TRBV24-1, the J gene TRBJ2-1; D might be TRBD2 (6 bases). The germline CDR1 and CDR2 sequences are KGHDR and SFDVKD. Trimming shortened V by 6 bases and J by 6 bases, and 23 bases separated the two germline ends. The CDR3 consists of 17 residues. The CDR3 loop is CATSSKSVGTHGNEQFF. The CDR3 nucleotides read TGTGCCACCAGTAGTAAGTCCGTCGGGACTCACGGCAATGAGCAGTTCTTC.

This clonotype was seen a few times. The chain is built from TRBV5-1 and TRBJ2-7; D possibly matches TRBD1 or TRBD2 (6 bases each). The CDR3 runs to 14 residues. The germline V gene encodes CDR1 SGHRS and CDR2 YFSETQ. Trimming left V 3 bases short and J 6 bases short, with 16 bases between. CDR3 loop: CASSSNREESEQYV. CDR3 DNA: TGCGCCAGCAGCTCAAACAGGGAGGAGTCCGAGCAGTACGTC.

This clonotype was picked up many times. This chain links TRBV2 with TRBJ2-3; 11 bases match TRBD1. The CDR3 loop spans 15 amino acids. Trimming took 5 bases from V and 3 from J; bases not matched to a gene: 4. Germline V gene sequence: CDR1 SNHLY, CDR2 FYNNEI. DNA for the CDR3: TGTGCCAGCAGTCGGGACAGGGGGGGGACAGATACGCAGTATTTT. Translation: CASSRDRGGTDTQYF. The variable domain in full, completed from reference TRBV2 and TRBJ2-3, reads EPEVTQTPSHQVTQMGQEVILRCVPISNHLYFYWYRQILGQKVEFLVSFYNNEISEKSEIFDDQFSVERPDGSNFTLKIRSTKLEDSAMYFCASSRDRGGTDTQYFGPGTRLTVL.

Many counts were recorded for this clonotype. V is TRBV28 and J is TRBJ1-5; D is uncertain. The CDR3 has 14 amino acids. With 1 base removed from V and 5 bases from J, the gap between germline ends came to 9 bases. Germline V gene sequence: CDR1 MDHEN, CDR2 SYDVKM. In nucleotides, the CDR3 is TGTGCCAGCAGTTTATTAACTGGGGATCAGCCCCAGCATTTT. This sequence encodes CASSLLTGDQPQHF.